What follows describes a single TCR beta chain. This clone has a handful of counts. Its antigen is still unknown. Qualities for individual bases were not recorded, and no much larger clone is one base off. TCRbeta CDR3 regions were amplified from genomic DNA using the immunoSEQ Assay, a bias-controlled multiplex PCR. In the source study's methods: Nucleated cell counts per sample were estimated from amplification of reference gene primers within the assay. To quantify the absolute abundance of each unique TCRbeta CDR3 rearrangement, sequence reads were collapsed and filtered. For each sample, productive Simpson clonality was calculated by taking the square root of Simpson's diversity index across productive rearrangements. TCRdb holds this immuneACCESS table with in-frame rearrangements only. Some clones are missing; in checked studies, unresolved V genes explain under half, and the rest has no known cause. From that table come the V and J calls and clone size; the DNA was used to work out D and trimming. The sample yields 150,000 to 200,000 clones; around 79% were counted once. 6% of the sample lies in the top ten.

The data originate from a study of blood T cell repertoires in COVID-19 (dated by TCRdb to between 2020 and 2021). Concerning the study at large: Samples covering the acute and convalescent phases of COVID-19 were provided by collaborators in the United States, Italy and Spain. The prospective study material was composed of cDNA or gDNA derived from T cells, B-cell-depleted T cells, or PBMCs. Subjects who had been exposed to COVID-19, were actively infected with it, or had recovered from it provided the deeply sampled blood TCRbeta repertoires that made up the dataset. The repertoires were made available in a free public database intended to serve as a resource for research on the immune response to SARS-CoV-2. Samples were obtained from the ongoing ImmuneRACE study (first 160 participants) and from roughly 1,300 subjects provided by 6 global collaborators. A de-identified subject ID, COVID-19 status, age in years and sex were almost always included in the sample metadata. Where available, HLA class I and class II types were obtained from metadata supplied by the sample provider rather than from assay-based typing. Broader findings and caveats from the paper: Clinical and demographic metadata were provided uncurated, with the amount varying by source and participant.

The CDR3, cysteine through phenylalanine, is 11 amino acids long. Here the CDR3 DNA is all that survives: 33 bases in frame from base 1. V is shortened by 3 bases, J by 5 bases, and the region joining them spans 8 bases. Based on the germline V gene (reference sequence), the CDR1 and CDR2 sequences are DFQATT and SNEGSKA. One collaborating source in Seattle enrolled patients during active infection and followed them longitudinally through the course of disease. Collaborating institutions collected whole blood in K2EDTA tubes following their own protocols. For TCRbeta analysis, collaborators shipped samples in one of three forms: frozen whole blood, isolated PBMCs, or DNA extracted from either of those sample types.

The chain was built from TRBV20-1 and TRBJ2-7, with a weak D call of TRBD1 (6 bases match). The clonotype was recovered from a woman aged 40 to 55 with COVID-19, enrolled during active disease. Material for sequencing was peripheral blood. CDR3 region: CSASQGHEQYF. The nucleotide sequence is given as TGCAGTGCTAGTCAGGGGCACGAGCAGTACTTC.